What follows are 2 T cell receptor beta chains derived from one specimen sequenced in a study. TCRdb reanalysed the 5' RACE reads using MiXCR and keeps one entry per CDR3 protein. There are around 50,000 distinct CDR3 sequences in the sample; about 28% occur only once, and more than 3% lies in the top ten. The material sequenced was tumor-infiltrating memory CD4+ T cells sorted from the breast tumor. Described subset: memory CD4+ T cells, CD4+CD45RO+CD25-. Receptors originate from a female donor with breast cancer.

The rearrangement uses TRBV7-9 and TRBJ1-2; D not certain. Trimming took off 1 base at V and 3 bases at J, with 9 bases between the two ends. The CDR3 consists of 14 residues. The germline V gene encodes CDR1 SEHNR and CDR2 FQNEAQ (reference sequence). The chain's CDR3 is CASSLGGEDYGYTF. Written as DNA, the CDR3 is TGTGCCAGCAGCTTAGGAGGTGAGGACTATGGCTACACCTTC.

The table lists this clonotype with a few counts. The chain joins TRBV5-1 to TRBJ2-3, with 7 nucleotides matching TRBD1. The CDR3 spans 12 residues. Germline CDR1 is SGHRS and CDR2 is YFSETQ. Unmatched junction bases numbered 0, after V lost 5 bases and J lost 3 bases. CDR3 protein: CASRDRTDTQYF. Here the CDR3 DNA reads TGCGCCAGCAGGGACAGGACAGATACGCAGTATTTT.